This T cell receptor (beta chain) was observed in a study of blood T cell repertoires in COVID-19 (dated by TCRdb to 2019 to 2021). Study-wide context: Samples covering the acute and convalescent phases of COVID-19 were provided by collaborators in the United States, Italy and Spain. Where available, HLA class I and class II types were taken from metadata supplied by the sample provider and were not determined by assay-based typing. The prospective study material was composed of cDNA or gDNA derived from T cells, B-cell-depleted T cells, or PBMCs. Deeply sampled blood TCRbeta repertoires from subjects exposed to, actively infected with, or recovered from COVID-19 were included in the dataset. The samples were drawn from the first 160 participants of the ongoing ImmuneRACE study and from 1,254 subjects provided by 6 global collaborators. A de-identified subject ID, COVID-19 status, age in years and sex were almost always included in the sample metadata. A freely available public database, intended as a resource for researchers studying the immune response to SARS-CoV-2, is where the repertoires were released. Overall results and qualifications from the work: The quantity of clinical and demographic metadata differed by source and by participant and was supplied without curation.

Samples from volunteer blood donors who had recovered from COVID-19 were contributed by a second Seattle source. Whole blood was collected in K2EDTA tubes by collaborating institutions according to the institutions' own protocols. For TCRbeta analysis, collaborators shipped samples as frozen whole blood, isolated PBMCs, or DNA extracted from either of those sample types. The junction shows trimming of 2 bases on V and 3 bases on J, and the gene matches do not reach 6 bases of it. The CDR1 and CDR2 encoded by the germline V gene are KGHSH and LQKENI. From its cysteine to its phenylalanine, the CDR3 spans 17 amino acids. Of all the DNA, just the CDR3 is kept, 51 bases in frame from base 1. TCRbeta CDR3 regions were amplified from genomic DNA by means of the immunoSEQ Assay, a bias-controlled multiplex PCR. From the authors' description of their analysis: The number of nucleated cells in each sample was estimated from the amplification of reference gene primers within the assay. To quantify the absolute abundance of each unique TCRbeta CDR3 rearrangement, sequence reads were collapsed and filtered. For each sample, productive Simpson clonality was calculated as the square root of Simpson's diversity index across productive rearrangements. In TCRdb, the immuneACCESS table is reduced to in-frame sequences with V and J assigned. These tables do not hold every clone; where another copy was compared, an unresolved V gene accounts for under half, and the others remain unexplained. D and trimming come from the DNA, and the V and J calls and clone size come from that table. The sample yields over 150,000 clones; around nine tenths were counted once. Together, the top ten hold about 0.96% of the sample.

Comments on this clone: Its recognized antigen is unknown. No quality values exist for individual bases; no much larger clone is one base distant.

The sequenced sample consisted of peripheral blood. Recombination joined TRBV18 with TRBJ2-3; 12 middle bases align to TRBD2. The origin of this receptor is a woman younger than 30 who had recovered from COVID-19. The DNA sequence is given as TGTGCCAGCTCACCAAGGCTAGCGGGAGGGCCTACAGATACGCAGTATTTT. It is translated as CASSPRLAGGPTDTQYF. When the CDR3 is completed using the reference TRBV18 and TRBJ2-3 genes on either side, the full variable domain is NAGVMQNPRHLVRRRGQEARLRCSPMKGHSHVYWYRQLPEEGLKFMVYLQKENIIDESGMPKERFSAEFPKEGPSILRIQQVVRGDSAAYFCASSPRLAGGPTDTQYFGPGTRLTVL.